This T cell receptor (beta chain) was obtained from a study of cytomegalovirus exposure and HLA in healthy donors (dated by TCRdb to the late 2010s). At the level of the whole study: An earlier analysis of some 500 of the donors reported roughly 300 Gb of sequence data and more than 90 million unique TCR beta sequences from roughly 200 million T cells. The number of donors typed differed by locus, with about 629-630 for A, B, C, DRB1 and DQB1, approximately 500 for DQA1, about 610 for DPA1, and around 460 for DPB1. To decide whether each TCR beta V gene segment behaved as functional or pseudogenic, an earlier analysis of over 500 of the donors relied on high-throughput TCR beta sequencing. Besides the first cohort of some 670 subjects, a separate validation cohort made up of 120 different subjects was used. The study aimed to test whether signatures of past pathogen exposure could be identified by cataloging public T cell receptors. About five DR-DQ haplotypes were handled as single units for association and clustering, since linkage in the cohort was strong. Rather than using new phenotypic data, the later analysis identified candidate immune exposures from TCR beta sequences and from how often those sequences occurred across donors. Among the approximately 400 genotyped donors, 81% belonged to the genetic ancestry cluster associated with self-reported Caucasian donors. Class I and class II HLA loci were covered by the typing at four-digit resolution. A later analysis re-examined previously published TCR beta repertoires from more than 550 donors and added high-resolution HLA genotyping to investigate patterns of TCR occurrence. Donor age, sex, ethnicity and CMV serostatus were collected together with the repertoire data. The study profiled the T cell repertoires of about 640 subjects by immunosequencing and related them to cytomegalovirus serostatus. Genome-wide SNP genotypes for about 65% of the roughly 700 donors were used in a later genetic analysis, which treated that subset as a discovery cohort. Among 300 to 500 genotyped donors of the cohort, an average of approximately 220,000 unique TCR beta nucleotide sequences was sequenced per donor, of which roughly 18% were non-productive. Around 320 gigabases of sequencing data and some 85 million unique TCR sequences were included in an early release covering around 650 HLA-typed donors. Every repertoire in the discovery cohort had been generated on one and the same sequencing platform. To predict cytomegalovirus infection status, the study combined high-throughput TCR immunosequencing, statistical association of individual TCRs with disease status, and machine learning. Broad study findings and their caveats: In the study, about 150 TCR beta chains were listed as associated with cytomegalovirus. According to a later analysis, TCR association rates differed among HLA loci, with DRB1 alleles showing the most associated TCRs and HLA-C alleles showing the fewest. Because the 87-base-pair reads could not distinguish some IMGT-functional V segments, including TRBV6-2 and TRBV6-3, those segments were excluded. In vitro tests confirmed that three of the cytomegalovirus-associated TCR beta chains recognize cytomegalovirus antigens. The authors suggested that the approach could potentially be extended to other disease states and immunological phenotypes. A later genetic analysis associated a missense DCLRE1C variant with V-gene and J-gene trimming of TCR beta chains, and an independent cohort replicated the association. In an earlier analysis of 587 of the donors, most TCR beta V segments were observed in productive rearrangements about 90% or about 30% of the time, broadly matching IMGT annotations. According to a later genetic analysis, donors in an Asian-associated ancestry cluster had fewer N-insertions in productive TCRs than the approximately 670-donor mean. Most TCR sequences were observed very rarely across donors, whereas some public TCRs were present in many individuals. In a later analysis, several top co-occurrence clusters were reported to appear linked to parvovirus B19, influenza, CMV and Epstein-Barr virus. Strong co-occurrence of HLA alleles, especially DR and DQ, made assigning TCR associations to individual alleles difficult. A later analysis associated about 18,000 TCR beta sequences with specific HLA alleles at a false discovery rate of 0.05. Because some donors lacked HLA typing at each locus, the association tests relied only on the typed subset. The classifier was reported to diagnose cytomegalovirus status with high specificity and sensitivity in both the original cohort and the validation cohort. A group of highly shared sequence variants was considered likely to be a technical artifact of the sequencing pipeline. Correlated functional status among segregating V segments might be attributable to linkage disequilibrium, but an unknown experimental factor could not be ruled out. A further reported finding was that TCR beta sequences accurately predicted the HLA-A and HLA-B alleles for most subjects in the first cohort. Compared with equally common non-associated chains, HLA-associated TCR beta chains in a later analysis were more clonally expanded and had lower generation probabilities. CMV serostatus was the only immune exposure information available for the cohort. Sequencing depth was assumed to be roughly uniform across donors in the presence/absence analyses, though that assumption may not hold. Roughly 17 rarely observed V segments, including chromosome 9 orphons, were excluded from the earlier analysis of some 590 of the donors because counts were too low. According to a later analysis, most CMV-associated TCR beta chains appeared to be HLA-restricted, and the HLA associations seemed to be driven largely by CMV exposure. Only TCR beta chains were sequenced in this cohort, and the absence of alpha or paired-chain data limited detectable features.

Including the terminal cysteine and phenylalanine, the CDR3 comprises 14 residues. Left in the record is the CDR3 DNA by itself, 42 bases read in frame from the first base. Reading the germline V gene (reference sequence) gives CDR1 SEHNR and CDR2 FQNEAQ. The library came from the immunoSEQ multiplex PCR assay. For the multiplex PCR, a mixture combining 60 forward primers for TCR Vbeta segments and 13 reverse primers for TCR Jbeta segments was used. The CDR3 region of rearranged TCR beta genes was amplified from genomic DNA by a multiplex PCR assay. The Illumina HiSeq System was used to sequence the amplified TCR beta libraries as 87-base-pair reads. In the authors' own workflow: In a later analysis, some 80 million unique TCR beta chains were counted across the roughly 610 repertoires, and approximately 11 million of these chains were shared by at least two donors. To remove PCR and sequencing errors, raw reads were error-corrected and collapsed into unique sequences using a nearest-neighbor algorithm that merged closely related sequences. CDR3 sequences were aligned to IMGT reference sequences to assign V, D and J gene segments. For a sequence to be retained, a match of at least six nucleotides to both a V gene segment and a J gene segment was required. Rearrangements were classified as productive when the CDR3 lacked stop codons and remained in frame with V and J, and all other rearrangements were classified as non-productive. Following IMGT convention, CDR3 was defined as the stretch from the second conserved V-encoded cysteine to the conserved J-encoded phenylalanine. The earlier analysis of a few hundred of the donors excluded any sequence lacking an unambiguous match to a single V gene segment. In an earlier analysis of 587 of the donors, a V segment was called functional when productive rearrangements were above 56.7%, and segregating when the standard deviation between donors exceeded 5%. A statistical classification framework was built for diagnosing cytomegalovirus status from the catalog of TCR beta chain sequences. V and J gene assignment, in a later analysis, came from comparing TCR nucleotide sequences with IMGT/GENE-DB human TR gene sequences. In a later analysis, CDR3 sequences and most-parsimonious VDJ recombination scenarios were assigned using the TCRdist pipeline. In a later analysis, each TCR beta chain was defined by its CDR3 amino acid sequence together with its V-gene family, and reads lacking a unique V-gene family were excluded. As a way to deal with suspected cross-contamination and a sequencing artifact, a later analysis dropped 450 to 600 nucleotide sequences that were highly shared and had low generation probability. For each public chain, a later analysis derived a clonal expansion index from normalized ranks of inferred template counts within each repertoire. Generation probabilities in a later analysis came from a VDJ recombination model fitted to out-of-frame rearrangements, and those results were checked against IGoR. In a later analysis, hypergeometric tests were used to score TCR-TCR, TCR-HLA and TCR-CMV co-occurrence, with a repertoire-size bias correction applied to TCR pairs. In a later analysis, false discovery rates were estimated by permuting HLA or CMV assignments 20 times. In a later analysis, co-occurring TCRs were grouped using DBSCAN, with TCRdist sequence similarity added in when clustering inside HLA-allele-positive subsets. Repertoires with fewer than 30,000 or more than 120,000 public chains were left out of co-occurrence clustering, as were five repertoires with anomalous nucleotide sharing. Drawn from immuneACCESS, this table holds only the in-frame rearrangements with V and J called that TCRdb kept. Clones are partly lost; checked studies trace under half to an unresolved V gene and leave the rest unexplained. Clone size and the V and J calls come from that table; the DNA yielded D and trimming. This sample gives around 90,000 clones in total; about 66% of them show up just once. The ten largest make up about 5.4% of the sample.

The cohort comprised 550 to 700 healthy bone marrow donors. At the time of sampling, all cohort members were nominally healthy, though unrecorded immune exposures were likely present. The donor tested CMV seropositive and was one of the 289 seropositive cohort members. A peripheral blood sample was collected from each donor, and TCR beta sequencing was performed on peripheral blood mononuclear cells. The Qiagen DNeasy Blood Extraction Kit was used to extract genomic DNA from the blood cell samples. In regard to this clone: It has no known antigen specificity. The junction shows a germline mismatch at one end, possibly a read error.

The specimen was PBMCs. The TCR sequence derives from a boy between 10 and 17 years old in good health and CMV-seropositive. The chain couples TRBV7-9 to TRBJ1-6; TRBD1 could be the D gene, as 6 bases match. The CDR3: CASSFRTDNSPLNF. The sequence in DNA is TGTGCCAGCAGCTTCAGGACAGATAATTCACCCCTCAACTTT.